What follows describes a single T cell receptor beta chain. Its specificity is unknown. The sample has other DNA sequences that encode this CDR3 too. Trimming shortened V by 5 bases and J by 1 base, and 9 bases separated the two germline ends. Germline values: CDR1 SGHDT, CDR2 YYEEEE. The CDR3 totals 13 residues. This sample's time point: blood 2 weeks post-SBRT. The treatment was: 15 Gy SBRT to primary tumor, nephrectomy 4 weeks later. This renal cell carcinoma was of the clear cell type. The sample belongs to a study of radiation and T cells in renal cell carcinoma. Study results and caveats: Top tumor clonotypes rose in blood 2 weeks post-radiation, then contracted.

Clones were read by immunoSEQ multiplex PCR, and TCRdb kept only the in-frame ones, dropping some. The repertoire holds 150,000 or so clones, with about nine tenths as singletons. The clonotype was recovered from a woman between 50 and 59 years old with renal cell carcinoma. This chain uses TRBV5-6 with TRBJ1-1; perhaps TRBD1 as D (6 bases). This specimen was blood, taken from a patient whose treatment included radiotherapy and nephrectomy. For the CDR3, the DNA is TGTGCCAGCAGTAGGGGGAGGAACACTGAAGCTTTCTTT. Residues: CASSRGRNTEAFF.